The 10 T cell receptor beta chains reported below all come from one sample, sequenced in a study of blood T cell repertoires in COVID-19. The assay was immunoSEQ multiplex PCR, and TCRdb's table has in-frame clones only and misses some. Of roughly 180,000 clones detected, 75% to 90% appear once; the ten largest clones hold around 8%. Sequencing was carried out using peripheral blood. These receptors were collected from a woman in her sixties with acute or convalescent COVID-19.

This clone was recorded once. The CDR3 protein is CASSYQQGGYTF. As DNA, the CDR3 is TGTGCCAGCAGCTACCAGCAGGGTGGCTACACCTTC. The chain employs TRBV6-5 and TRBJ1-2; maybe TRBD1 (5 bases). V lost 6 bases and J lost 7, with 12 bases in between. Germline V CDR1 and CDR2: MNHEY, SVGAGI. The CDR3 runs 12 residues.

V usage is TRBV30 and J usage is TRBJ2-7; 14 bases are a match to TRBD2. Germline assignment: CDR1 GTSNPN and CDR2 SVGIG (reference sequence). After removal of 3 bases from V and 6 bases from J, the junction contained 19 bases not matched to a gene. The CDR3 is 19 residues long. In nucleotides, the CDR3 is TGTGCCTGGAGCCTGTTAGGACTAGCGGGAGGCCCCGACTTCGGCGAGCAGTACTTC. Translated, it gives CAWSLLGLAGGPDFGEQYF. The entire variable domain, with the rest obtained from reference TRBV30 and TRBJ2-7, is as follows: SQTIHQWPATLVQPVGSPLSLECTVEGTSNPNLYWYRQAAGRGLQLLFYSVGIGQISSEVPQNLSASRPQDRQFILSSKKLLLSDSGFYLCAWSLLGLAGGPDFGEQYFGPGTRLTVT.

The CDR3 reads CASSQAGDPMNTEAFF. CDR3 sequence (DNA): TGCGCCAGCAGCCAAGCGGGGGACCCGATGAACACTGAAGCTTTCTTT. V is TRBV4-1 and J is TRBJ1-1, with a tentative D call TRBD1 (5 bases). V lost 1 base and J 0 bases, leaving 12 bases between the germline ends. From germline, CDR1 is MGHRA and CDR2 YSYEKL. The CDR3 consists of 16 residues.

The chain links TRBV9 to TRBJ2-1; TRBD2 matches at 14 bases. From germline, CDR1 is SGDLS and CDR2 YYNGEE. V shed 0 bases and J 4 bases; nucleotides not matched to a gene: 15. The CDR3 consists of 21 residues. CDR3 coding DNA: TGTGCCAGCAGCGTAGCCCCGATGACTAGCGGGAGGGCCGGTGGTTACAATGAGCAGTTCTTC. Protein: CASSVAPMTSGRAGGYNEQFF.

The chain recombines TRBV3-1 (or the pseudogene TRBV3-2) with TRBJ1-2; D not resolved. V was pared by 1 base and J by 2 bases, with 8 bases between. The CDR3 is made up of 14 amino acids. The germline V gene encodes CDR1 LGHDT and CDR2 YNNKEL (reference sequence). In DNA, the CDR3 is TGTGCCAGCAGCCAAGGCGGGCAAAACTATGGCTACACCTTC. Translated: CASSQGGQNYGYTF.

The gene calls are TRBV24-1 and TRBJ2-2, with TRBD1 matching 7 bases. The V segment lost 3 bases and the J segment 7 bases; nucleotides outside the gene matches: 7. The CDR3 runs to 15 residues. Germline loops: CDR1 KGHDR, CDR2 SFDVKD. CDR3 residues: CATSDPTGKVGELFF. In DNA, the CDR3 is TGTGCCACCAGTGATCCGACAGGGAAGGTCGGGGAGCTGTTTTTT.

The chain uses TRBV28 and TRBJ2-1; D may be TRBD2 (5 bases). Germline V gene data show CDR1 as MDHEN and CDR2 as SYDVKM. CDR3 size: 15 residues. V was shortened by 3 bases and J by 7 bases, with 16 bases between the two germline ends. The CDR3 nucleotides are TGTGCCAGCAGTTTGGCGGCCCTCCGGGGTAATGAGCAGTTCTTC. Protein sequence: CASSLAALRGNEQFF. Using reference TRBV28 and TRBJ2-1 for the parts outside the CDR3, the full variable domain is DVKVTQSSRYLVKRTGEKVFLECVQDMDHENMFWYRQDPGLGLRLIYFSYDVKMKEKGDIPEGYSVSREKKERFSLILESASTNQTSMYLCASSLAALRGNEQFFGPGTRLTVL.

The rearrangement uses TRBV7-9 and TRBJ1-3; D is unclear. V was clipped by 1 base and J by 0 bases, with 7 bases between them. The CDR3 length is 15 residues. CDR1 SEHNR and CDR2 FQNEAQ come from the germline V gene (reference sequence). CDR3 DNA: TGTGCCAGCAGCTTAGGACAAATCTCTGGAAACACCATATATTTT. Its translation: CASSLGQISGNTIYF. The full variable domain, with the rest looked up from reference TRBV7-9 and TRBJ1-3, is DTGVSQNPRHKITKRGQNVTFRCDPISEHNRLYWYRQTLGQGPEFLTYFQNEAQLEKSRLLSDRFSAERPKGSFSTLEIQRTEQGDSAMYLCASSLGQISGNTIYFGEGSWLTVV.

V gene TRBV11-3 combines with J gene TRBJ2-1; D gene ambiguous. Germline values: CDR1 SGHNT, CDR2 YENEEA. With 10 bases removed from V and 7 bases from J, the gap between germline ends came to 17 bases. The CDR3 contains 13 residues. CDR3 sequence (DNA): TGTGCCACCACACTATTCAGCGATAATGAGCAGTTCTTC. Amino acids: CATTLFSDNEQFF.

The chain uses TRBV10-3 and TRBJ1-1, with TRBD1 matching 10 bases. The CDR3 runs to 14 residues. The V segment lost 10 bases and the J segment 3 bases; nucleotides outside the gene matches: 8. Per germline, CDR1 ENHRY and CDR2 SYGVKD. CDR3 region: CASNAGTGDTEAFF. The DNA of the CDR3 is TGTGCCAGCAACGCCGGGACAGGGGACACTGAAGCTTTCTTT.